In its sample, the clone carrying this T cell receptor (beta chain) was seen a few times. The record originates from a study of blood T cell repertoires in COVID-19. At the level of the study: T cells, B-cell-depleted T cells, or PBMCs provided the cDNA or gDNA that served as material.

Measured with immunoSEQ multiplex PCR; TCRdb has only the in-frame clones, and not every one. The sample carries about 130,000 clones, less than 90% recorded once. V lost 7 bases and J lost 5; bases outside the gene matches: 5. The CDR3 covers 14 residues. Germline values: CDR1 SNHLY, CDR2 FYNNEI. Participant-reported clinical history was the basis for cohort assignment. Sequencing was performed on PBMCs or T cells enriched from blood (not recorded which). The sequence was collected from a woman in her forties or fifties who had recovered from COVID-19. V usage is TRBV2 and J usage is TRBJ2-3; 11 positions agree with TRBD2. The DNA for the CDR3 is TGTGCCAGCATTAGCGGGGGGGAAGTAGATACGCAGTATTTT. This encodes CASISGGEVDTQYF.